This TCR beta chain is drawn from a study of T cells in Graves' hyperthyroidism and ophthalmopathy. This clonotype was seen at least ten times. Its antigen remains unknown. Points from the study as a whole: Blood held most thyroid clonotypes expanded above 0.001 frequency. Ophthalmopathy, which appeared later, was predicted by the model a median approximately 6 months before onset.

Exclusions: uncontrolled infection, other autoimmune disease, pregnancy, lactation. Based on clinical symptoms, serum thyroxine and TRAb, thyroid ultrasound and orbital computed tomography, diagnoses were reached. Trimming took 4 bases from V and 0 from J, leaving 12 bases between them. CDR1 and CDR2 (germline): SQVTM, ANQGSEA. CDR3 length equals 14 residues. Amplification of TCR beta CDR3 regions used RNA as the template. Primed by the HTBI set, a first-round RT-PCR was run on the TCR CDR3. TCRdb passed the multiplex PCR reads through MiXCR, listing each CDR3 protein once. The data hold approximately 640,000 distinct CDR3 sequences, with 45% observed a single time.

The sample was peripheral blood or thyroid tissue (not recorded which). This chain uses TRBV29-1 with TRBJ1-1; the D is unclear. The source of this sequence is an adult man with Graves' disease, either hyperthyroidism or ophthalmopathy (not recorded which). CDR3 residues: CSVAFGRVNTEAFF. CDR3 DNA sequence: TGCAGCGTTGCATTCGGACGGGTGAACACTGAAGCTTTCTTT.